The following is a T cell receptor beta chain sequence with its context. The antigen remains undetermined. This sample is part of a study of beta chain features in type 1 diabetes. General study findings and limits: When cDNA is sequenced, cells with high TCR expression could be over-represented. There was a moderate but significant shortening of TCRB CDR3s in all four CD4+ subsets of Type 1 diabetes patients. There were fewer insertions and more deletions at the VDJ junctions of type 1 diabetes patients.

Germline assignment: CDR1 LNHDA and CDR2 SQIVND (reference sequence). The CDR3 loop spans 13 amino acids. V was pared by 6 bases and J by 0 bases, with 8 bases between. The isolated RNA, all of it, was reverse transcribed, so expressed TCRB transcripts were what got sequenced. This table comes from immunoSEQ multiplex PCR, and its TCRdb copy is limited to in-frame clones, with some not included. Of fewer than 300,000 clones in the sample, roughly 21% are singletons; the top ten hold around 0.03%. Using CD45RO/CCR7/CD25/CD127/CD95/CD27, CD4+ naive, central memory, regulatory and stem cell-like memory cells were sorted.

V is TRBV19 and J is TRBJ1-1; D is ambiguous. The sample consisted of naive CD4+ T cells from blood. The origin of this receptor is a woman between 35 and 50 years old with type 1 diabetes. CDR3 protein: CASSPNLNTEAFF. CDR3 sequence (DNA): TGTGCCAGTAGCCCTAATCTGAACACTGAAGCTTTCTTT. Based on the CDR3 plus reference TRBV19 and TRBJ1-1, the full variable domain is DGGITQSPKYLFRKEGQNVTLSCEQNLNHDAMYWYRQDPGQGLRLIYYSQIVNDFQKGDIAEGYSVSREKKESFPLTVTSAQKNPTAFYLCASSPNLNTEAFFGQGTRLTVV.